This TCR beta chain derives from a study of CD8 T cells in Susac syndrome. About the research overall: Patients with Susac syndrome, at blood draw, were therapy-naive, on corticosteroids, or on intravenous immunoglobulin alone.

Blood CD8+ and CD4+ T cells underwent high-throughput TCR beta sequencing. Reverse transcription of roughly 0.45 to 1 ug RNA used random hexamers. TCR beta CDR3 was amplified by immunoSEQ multiplex PCR. This amplification extended across 54 Vbeta and 13 Jbeta segments. In TCRdb, the immunoSEQ multiplex PCR reads were re-called with MiXCR into one record per CDR3 protein. The data show 150,000 to 200,000 distinct CDR3 sequences, 85% to 95% seen once. What was sequenced was CD4+ T cells from PBMCs. The receptor was isolated from a human donor with Susac syndrome.

The CDR3, as DNA: TGCAGTGCTAGACTACCGGGACTAGCGGGAGAAGGGGAGCAGTTCTTC. It encodes CSARLPGLAGEGEQFF. V is TRBV20-1 and J is TRBJ2-1; TRBD2 matches at 14 bases. CDR3 size: 16 residues. Trimming took 2 bases from V and 10 from J; bases not matched to a gene: 10. Germline CDR1 and CDR2: DFQATT and SNEGSKA (reference sequence).